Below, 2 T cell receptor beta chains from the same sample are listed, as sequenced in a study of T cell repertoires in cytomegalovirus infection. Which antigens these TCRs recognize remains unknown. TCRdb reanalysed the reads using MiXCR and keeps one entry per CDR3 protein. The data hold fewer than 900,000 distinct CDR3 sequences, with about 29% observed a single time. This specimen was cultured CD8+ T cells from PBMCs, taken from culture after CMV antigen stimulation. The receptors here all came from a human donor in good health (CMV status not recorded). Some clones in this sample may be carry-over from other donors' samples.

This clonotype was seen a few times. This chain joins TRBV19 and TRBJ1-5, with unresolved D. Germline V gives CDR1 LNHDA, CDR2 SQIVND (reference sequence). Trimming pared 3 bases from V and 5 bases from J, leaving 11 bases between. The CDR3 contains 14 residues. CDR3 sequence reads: CASSIGSGYQPQHF. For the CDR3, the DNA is TGTGCCAGTAGTATTGGGTCCGGGTATCAGCCCCAGCATTTT. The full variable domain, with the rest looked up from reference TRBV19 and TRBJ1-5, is DGGITQSPKYLFRKEGQNVTLSCEQNLNHDAMYWYRQDPGQGLRLIYYSQIVNDFQKGDIAEGYSVSREKKESFPLTVTSAQKNPTAFYLCASSIGSGYQPQHFGDGTRLSIL.

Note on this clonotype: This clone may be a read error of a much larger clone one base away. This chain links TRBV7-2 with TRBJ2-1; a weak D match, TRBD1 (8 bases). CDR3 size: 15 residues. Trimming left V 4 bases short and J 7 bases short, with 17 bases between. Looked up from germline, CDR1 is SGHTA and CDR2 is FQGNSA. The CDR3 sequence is CASSYWNRGGNEQFF. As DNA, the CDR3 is TGTGCCAGCAGCTATTGGAACAGGGGGGGAAATGAGCAGTTCTTC.